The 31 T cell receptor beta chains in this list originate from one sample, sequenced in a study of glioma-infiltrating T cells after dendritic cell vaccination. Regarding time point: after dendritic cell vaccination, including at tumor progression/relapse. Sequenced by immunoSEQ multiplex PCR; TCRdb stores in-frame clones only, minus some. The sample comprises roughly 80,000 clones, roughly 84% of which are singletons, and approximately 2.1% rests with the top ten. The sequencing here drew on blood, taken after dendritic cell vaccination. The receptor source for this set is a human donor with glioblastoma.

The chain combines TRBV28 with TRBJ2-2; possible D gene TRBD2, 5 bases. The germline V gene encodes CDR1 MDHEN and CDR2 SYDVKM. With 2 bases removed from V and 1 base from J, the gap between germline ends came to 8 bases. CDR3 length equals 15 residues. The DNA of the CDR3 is TGTGCCAGCAGTTTAGCGGACTGGAACACCGGGGAGCTGTTTTTT. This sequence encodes CASSLADWNTGELFF.

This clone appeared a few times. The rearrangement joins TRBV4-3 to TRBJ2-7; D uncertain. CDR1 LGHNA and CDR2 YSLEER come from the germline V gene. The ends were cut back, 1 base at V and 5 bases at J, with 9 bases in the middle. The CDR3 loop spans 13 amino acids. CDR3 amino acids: CASSQGYANEQYF. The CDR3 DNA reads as TGCGCCAGCAGCCAAGGGTACGCGAACGAGCAGTACTTC.

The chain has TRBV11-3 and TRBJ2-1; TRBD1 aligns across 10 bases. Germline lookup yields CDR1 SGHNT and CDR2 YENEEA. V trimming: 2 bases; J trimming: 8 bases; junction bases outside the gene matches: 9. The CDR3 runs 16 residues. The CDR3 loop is CASSLSWTGGFDEQFF. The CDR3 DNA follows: TGTGCCAGCAGCTTATCTTGGACAGGGGGGTTCGATGAGCAGTTCTTC.

The CDR3 DNA follows: TGTGCCAGCAGTGAGATGGCTTCCAGACCCCAGCATTTT. Translation: CASSEMASRPQHF. The V and J genes are TRBV2 and TRBJ1-5; D remains unclear. The V end lost 3 bases, the J end lost 10 bases, and 13 bases lay between the germline ends. The CDR3 length is 13 residues. CDR1 SNHLY and CDR2 FYNNEI come from the germline V gene.

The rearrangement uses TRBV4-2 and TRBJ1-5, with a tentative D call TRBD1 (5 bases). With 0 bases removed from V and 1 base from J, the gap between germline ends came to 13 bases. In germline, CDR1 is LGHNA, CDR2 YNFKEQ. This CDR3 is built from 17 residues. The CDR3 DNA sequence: TGTGCCAGCAGCCAAGATACCGCCAGGGTCAGCAATCAGCCCCAGCATTTT. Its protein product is CASSQDTARVSNQPQHF.

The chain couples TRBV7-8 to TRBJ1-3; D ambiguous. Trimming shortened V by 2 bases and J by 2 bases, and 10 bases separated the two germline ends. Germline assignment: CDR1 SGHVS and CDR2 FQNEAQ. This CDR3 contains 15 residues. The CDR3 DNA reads TGTGCCAGCAGCTTACCCTCCGAGGCTGGAAACACCATATATTTT. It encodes CASSLPSEAGNTIYF.

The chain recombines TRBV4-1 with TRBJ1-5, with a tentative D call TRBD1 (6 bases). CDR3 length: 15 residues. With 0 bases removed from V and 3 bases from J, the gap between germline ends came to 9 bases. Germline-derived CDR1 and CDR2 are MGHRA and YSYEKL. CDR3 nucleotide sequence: TGCGCCAGCAGCCAAGATTCAGGGGTCAATCAGCCCCAGCATTTT. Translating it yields CASSQDSGVNQPQHF.

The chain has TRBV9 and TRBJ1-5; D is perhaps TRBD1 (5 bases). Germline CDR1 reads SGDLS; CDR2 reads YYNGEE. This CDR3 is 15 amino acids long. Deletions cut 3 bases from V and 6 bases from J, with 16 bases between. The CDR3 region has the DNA TGTGCCAGCAGCGAGGGGTCAGGGTGGAGTCAGCCCCAGCATTTT. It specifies CASSEGSGWSQPQHF.

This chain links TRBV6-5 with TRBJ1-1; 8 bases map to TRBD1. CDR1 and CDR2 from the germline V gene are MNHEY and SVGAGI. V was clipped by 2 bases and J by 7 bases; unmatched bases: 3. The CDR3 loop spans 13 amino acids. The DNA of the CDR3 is TGTGCCAGCAGTTACCCAGACAGGGGTGAAGCTTTCTTT. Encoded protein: CASSYPDRGEAFF.

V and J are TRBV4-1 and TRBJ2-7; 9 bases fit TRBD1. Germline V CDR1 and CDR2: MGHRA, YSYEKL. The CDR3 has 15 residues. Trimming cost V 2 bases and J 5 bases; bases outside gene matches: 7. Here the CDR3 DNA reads TGCGCCAGCAGCCAATACAGGGGGCGCCCCAACGAGCAGTACTTC. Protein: CASSQYRGRPNEQYF.

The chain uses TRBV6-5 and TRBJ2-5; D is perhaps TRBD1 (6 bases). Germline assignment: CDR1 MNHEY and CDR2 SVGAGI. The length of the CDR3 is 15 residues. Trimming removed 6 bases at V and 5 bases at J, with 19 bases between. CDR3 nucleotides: TGTGCCAGCAGCTGGGACACCTTCTCAACGGAGACCCAGTACTTC. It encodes CASSWDTFSTETQYF.

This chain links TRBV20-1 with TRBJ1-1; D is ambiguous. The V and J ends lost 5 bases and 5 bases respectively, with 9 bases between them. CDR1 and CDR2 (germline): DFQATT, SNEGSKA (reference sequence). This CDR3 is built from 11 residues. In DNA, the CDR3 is TGCAGTGCTGGCGGGTGGACTGAAGCTTTCTTT. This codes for CSAGGWTEAFF.

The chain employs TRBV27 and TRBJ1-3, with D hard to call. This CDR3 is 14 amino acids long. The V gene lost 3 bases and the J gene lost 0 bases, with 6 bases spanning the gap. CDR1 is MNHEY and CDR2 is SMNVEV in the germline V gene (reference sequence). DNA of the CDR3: TGTGCCAGCAGTTTGGACTACTCTGGAAACACCATATATTTT. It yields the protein CASSLDYSGNTIYF.

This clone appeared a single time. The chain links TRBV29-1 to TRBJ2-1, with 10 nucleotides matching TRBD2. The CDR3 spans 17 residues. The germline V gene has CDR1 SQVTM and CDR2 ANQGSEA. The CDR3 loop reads CTAGRTSGARHDNEQFF. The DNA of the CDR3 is TGCACCGCGGGCCGGACTAGCGGAGCCCGGCACGATAATGAGCAGTTCTTC.

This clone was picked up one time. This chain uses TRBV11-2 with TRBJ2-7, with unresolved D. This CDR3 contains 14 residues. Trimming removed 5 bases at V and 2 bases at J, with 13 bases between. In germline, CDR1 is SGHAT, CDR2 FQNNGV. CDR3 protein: CASSTPGPAYEQYF. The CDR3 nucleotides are TGTGCCAGCAGCACCCCCGGTCCGGCCTACGAGCAGTACTTC.

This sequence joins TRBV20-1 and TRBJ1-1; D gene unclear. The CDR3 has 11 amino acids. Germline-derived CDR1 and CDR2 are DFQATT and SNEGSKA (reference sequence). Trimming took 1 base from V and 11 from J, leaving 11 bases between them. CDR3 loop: CSARGPRRAFF. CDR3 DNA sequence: TGCAGTGCTAGAGGGCCCCGGAGGGCTTTCTTT.

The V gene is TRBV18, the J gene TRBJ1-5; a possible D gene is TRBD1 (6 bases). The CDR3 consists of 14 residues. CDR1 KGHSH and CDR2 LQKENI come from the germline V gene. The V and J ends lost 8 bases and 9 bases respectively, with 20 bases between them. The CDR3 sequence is CASRPGGRVGPQHF. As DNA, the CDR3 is TGTGCCAGCCGACCGGGGGGGCGCGTGGGGCCCCAGCATTTT.

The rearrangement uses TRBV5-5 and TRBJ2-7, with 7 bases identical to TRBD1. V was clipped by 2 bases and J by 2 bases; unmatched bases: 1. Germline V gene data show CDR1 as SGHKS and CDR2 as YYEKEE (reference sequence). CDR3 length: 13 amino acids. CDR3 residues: CASSFGQAYEQYF. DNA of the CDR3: TGTGCCAGCAGCTTCGGACAGGCCTACGAGCAGTACTTC.

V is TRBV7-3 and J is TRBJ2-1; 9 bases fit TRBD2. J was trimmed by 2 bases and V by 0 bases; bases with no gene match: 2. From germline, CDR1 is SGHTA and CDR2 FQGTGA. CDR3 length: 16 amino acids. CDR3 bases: TGTGCCAGCAGCTTAACAGGCGGGAGGGCCTACAATGAGCAGTTCTTC. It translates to CASSLTGGRAYNEQFF.

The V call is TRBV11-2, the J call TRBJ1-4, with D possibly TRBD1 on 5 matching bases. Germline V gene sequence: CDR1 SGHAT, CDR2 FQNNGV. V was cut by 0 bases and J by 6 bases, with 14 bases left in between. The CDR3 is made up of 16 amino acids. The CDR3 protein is CASSLDPPGWDEKLFF. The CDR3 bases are TGTGCCAGCAGCTTAGATCCTCCAGGGTGGGATGAAAAACTGTTTTTT.

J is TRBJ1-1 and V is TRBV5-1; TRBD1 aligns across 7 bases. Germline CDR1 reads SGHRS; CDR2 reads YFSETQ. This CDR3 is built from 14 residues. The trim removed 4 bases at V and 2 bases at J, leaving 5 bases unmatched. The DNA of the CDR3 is TGCGCCAGCAGCACAGGGGACAGCAACACTGAAGCTTTCTTT. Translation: CASSTGDSNTEAFF.

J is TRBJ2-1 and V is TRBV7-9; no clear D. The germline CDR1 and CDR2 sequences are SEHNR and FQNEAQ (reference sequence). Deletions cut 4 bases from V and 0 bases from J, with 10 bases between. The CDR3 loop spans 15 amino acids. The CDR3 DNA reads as TGTGCCAGCAGCTCAGCTAGGAGCTCCTACAATGAGCAGTTCTTC. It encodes CASSSARSSYNEQFF.

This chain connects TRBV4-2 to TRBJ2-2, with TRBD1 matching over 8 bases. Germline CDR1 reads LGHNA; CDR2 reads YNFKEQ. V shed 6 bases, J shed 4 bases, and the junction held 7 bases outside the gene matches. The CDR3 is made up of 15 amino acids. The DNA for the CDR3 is TGTGCCAGCAGACCTCAGGGGGCCGGCACCGGGGAGCTGTTTTTT. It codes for CASRPQGAGTGELFF.

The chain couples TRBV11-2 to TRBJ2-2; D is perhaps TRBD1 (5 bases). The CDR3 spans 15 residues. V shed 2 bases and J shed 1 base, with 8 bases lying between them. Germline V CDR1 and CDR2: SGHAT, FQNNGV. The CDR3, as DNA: TGTGCCAGCAGCTTAAGGCAGGGGAACACCGGGGAGCTGTTTTTT. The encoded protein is CASSLRQGNTGELFF.

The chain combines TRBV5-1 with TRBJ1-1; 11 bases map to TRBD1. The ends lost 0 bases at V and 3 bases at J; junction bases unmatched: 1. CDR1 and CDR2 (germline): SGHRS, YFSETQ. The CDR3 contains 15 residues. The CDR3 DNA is TGCGCCAGCAGCTTGGTGGGACAGGGGGACACTGAAGCTTTCTTT. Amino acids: CASSLVGQGDTEAFF.

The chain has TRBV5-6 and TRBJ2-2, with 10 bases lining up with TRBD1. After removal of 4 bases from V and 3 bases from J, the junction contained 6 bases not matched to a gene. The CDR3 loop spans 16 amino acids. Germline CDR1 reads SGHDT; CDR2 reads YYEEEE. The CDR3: CASSLRDRGYTGELFF. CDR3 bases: TGTGCCAGCAGCCTCCGGGACAGGGGATACACCGGGGAGCTGTTTTTT.

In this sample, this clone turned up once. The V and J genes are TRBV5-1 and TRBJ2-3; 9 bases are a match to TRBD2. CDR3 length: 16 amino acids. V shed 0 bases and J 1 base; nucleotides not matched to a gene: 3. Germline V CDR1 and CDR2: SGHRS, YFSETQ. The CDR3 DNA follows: TGCGCCAGCAGCTTGGAAGTAGCGGGAGGCACAGATACGCAGTATTTT. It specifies CASSLEVAGGTDTQYF.

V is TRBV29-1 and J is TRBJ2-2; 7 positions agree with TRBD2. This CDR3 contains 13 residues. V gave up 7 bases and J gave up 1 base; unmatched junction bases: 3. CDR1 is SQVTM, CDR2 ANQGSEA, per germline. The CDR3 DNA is TGCAGCGGACAGCGGGAGAACACCGGGGAGCTGTTTTTT. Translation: CSGQRENTGELFF.

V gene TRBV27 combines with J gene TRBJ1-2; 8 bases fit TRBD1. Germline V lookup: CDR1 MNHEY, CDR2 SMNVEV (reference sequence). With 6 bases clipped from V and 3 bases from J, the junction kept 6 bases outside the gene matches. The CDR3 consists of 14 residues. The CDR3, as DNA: TGTGCCAGCAGGGGGACAGGCGTTCACTATGGCTACACCTTC. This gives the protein CASRGTGVHYGYTF.

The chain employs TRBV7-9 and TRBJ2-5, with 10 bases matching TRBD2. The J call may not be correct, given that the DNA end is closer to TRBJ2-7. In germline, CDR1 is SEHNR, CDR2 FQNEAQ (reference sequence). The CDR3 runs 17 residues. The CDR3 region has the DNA TGTGCCAGCAGCTCCAGCCACGGGCTAGCGGGAGAATACGAGCAGTACTTC. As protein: CASSSSHGLAGEYEQYF.

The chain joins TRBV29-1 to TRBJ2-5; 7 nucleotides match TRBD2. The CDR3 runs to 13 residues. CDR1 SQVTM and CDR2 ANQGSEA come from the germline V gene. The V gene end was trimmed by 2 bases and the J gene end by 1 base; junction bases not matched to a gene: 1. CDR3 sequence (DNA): TGCAGCGTTGAAAGGACTAGCCAAGAGACCCAGTACTTC. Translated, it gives CSVERTSQETQYF.